Shown below are 27 T cell receptor beta chains from a single sample sequenced in a study of control samples from healthy donors and cancer patients. Produced via immunoSEQ multiplex PCR; TCRdb's table is partial and in-frame only. The sample includes 84,000 or so clones, 91% of them seen just once. The sequenced material came from blood. All receptors derive from a man aged 25-45 years in good health.

The genes are TRBV7-2 and TRBJ2-2; 8 bases are a match to TRBD1. The CDR3 is 16 amino acids. Germline CDR1 SGHTA, CDR2 FQGNSA. The V gene end was trimmed by 5 bases and the J gene end by 3 bases; junction bases not matched to a gene: 8. CDR3 sequence (DNA): TGTGCCAGCAGCCGCCGGACAGGGTGGGACACCGGGGAGCTGTTTTTT. It encodes CASSRRTGWDTGELFF.

The chain links TRBV7-2 to TRBJ1-2; D is unclear. Trimming shortened V by 1 base and J by 5 bases, and 11 bases separated the two germline ends. The CDR3 covers 14 residues. Looked up from germline, CDR1 is SGHTA and CDR2 is FQGNSA. CDR3 DNA sequence: TGTGCCAGCAGCTTAGGGAACCCCCGATATGGCTACACCTTC. Protein: CASSLGNPRYGYTF.

V gene TRBV29-1 combines with J gene TRBJ2-7, with 9 bases lining up with TRBD1. This CDR3 is built from 13 residues. In germline, CDR1 is SQVTM, CDR2 ANQGSEA. V gave up 4 bases and J gave up 3 bases; unmatched junction bases: 4. The CDR3: CSVVRDRDYEQYF. The CDR3 bases are TGCAGCGTTGTCCGGGACAGGGACTACGAGCAGTACTTC.

The chain carries TRBV7-2 and TRBJ2-3; 8 bases line up with TRBD2. The J segment lost 3 bases and the V segment lost 2 bases, leaving 7 bases of the junction unmatched. The CDR3 has 16 amino acids. Germline V gene data show CDR1 as SGHTA and CDR2 as FQGNSA. CDR3 sequence reads: CASSLHGGAKTDTQYF. The CDR3 DNA follows: TGTGCCAGCAGCTTACACGGGGGGGCCAAAACAGATACGCAGTATTTT.

This chain uses TRBV6-5 with TRBJ1-4, with D perhaps matching TRBD1 (5 bases). Trimming shortened V by 5 bases and J by 8 bases, and 18 bases separated the two germline ends. Germline V lookup: CDR1 MNHEY, CDR2 SVGAGI. The CDR3 consists of 15 residues. CDR3 sequence: CASSIGAMGREKLFF. Written as DNA, the CDR3 is TGTGCCAGCAGTATAGGGGCTATGGGTCGGGAAAAACTGTTTTTT.

J is TRBJ2-1 and V is TRBV11-2; D unresolved. The V gene's germline CDR1 is SGHAT and CDR2 FQNNGV. With 1 base removed from V and 0 bases from J, the gap between germline ends came to 10 bases. The CDR3 consists of 16 residues. The CDR3 loop is CASSLAGGSSYNEQFF. The DNA for the CDR3 is TGTGCCAGCAGCTTAGCTGGCGGAAGCTCCTACAATGAGCAGTTCTTC.

The chain is built from TRBV18 and TRBJ2-7; 9 nucleotides match TRBD1. With V trimmed by 6 bases and J by 2 bases, 8 bases remained unmatched. The length of the CDR3 is 15 residues. In germline, CDR1 is KGHSH, CDR2 LQKENI. In DNA, the CDR3 is TGTGCCAGCTCGCCCCGGGACAGGGATACCTACGAGCAGTACTTC. As protein: CASSPRDRDTYEQYF.

The chain is built from TRBV4-2 and TRBJ2-1; 9 bases match TRBD1. J lost 6 bases, V lost 4 bases, and 1 base had no gene match. CDR3 size: 13 residues. Germline-derived CDR1 and CDR2 are LGHNA and YNFKEQ. CDR3: CASSRGQGNEQFF. In DNA, the CDR3 is TGTGCCAGCAGCCGGGGACAGGGCAATGAGCAGTTCTTC.

This chain uses TRBV7-7 with TRBJ2-6, with 8 bases matching TRBD2. Germline lookup yields CDR1 SSHAT and CDR2 FNYEAQ (reference sequence). The J segment lost 3 bases and the V segment lost 5 bases, leaving 6 bases of the junction unmatched. CDR3 length equals 16 residues. CDR3 bases: TGTGCCAGCAGCCCACGGGGGGGCCTTGGGGCCAACGTCCTGACTTTC. This codes for CASSPRGGLGANVLTF.

This clone was seen only a few times. V gene TRBV4-1 combines with J gene TRBJ1-2, with a tentative D call TRBD1 (5 bases). The CDR3 is 16 residues long. Trimming removed 1 base at V and 5 bases at J, with 17 bases between. The germline V gene has CDR1 MGHRA and CDR2 YSYEKL. In DNA form, the CDR3 reads TGCGCCAGCAGCCAAGGCAGATGGGGCCTGACTTATGGCTACACCTTC. Protein product: CASSQGRWGLTYGYTF.

In its sample, this clone was seen a few times. This chain connects TRBV2 to TRBJ2-7; TRBD1 matches at 10 bases. V lost 6 bases, J lost 3 bases, and 2 bases stayed unmatched. Per germline, CDR1 SNHLY and CDR2 FYNNEI. There are 13 residues in the CDR3. CDR3 amino acids: CASRRDRGYEQYF. CDR3 DNA: TGTGCCAGCAGGAGGGACAGGGGCTACGAGCAGTACTTC. Full variable domain (remainder filled in from reference TRBV2 and TRBJ2-7): EPEVTQTPSHQVTQMGQEVILRCVPISNHLYFYWYRQILGQKVEFLVSFYNNEISEKSEIFDDQFSVERPDGSNFTLKIRSTKLEDSAMYFCASRRDRGYEQYFGPGTRLTVT.

The genes are TRBV24-1 and TRBJ2-5; D is uncertain. Trimming pared 3 bases from V and 3 bases from J, leaving 4 bases between. The CDR3 runs 12 residues. Per the germline V gene, CDR1 is KGHDR and CDR2 is SFDVKD. Here the CDR3 DNA reads TGTGCCACCAGTGATCCAAAAGAGACCCAGTACTTC. Residues: CATSDPKETQYF.

The chain carries TRBV7-9 and TRBJ1-2; D is possibly TRBD1 (5 bases). Germline-derived CDR1 and CDR2 are SEHNR and FQNEAQ (reference sequence). The CDR3 contains 12 residues. The V and J ends lost 5 bases and 8 bases respectively, with 12 bases between them. Here the CDR3 reads CASSPAGLGYTF. The CDR3 region has the DNA TGTGCCAGCAGCCCGGCAGGGCTGGGCTACACCTTC.

This sequence joins TRBV6-6 and TRBJ2-5, with 7 bases lining up with TRBD2. The CDR3 consists of 15 residues. Trimming removed 0 bases from V and 7 bases from J; junction bases left unmatched: 8. The germline gives CDR1 MNHNY, CDR2 SVGAGI (reference sequence). The CDR3 DNA follows: TGTGCCAGCAGTTACTCGGCGGGACTACTGGCGACCCAGTACTTC. Translating it yields CASSYSAGLLATQYF.

The chain combines TRBV11-2 with TRBJ1-1; 9 positions match TRBD1. The CDR3 totals 13 residues. Germline V gene sequence: CDR1 SGHAT, CDR2 FQNNGV. With V trimmed by 8 bases and J by 4 bases, 5 bases remained unmatched. Here the CDR3 DNA reads TGTGCCAGCGTCATGACAGGGGGCACTGAAGCTTTCTTT. It encodes CASVMTGGTEAFF.

This clone ranks as medium-sized. The V gene is TRBV6-1, the J gene TRBJ2-7; 9 positions agree with TRBD1. V shed 2 bases, J shed 7 bases, and the junction held 3 bases outside the gene matches. CDR1 MNHNS and CDR2 SASEGT come from the germline V gene. The CDR3 is made up of 13 amino acids. CDR3 protein: CASSERGTGEQYF. The DNA for the CDR3 is TGTGCCAGCAGTGAAAGGGGGACAGGGGAGCAGTACTTC.

J is TRBJ2-7 and V is TRBV5-1; tentatively, D is TRBD2 (6 bases). The CDR3 extends over 14 amino acids. V gave up 1 base and J gave up 5 bases, with 13 bases separating them. Germline assignment: CDR1 SGHRS and CDR2 YFSETQ. CDR3 in amino acids: CASSLRGDAHEQYF. The CDR3 DNA sequence: TGCGCCAGCAGCTTGCGCGGGGACGCCCACGAGCAGTACTTC.

Only one count was recorded for this clone. This chain links TRBV3-1 (or the pseudogene TRBV3-2) with TRBJ2-5; TRBD2 agrees at 9 bases. CDR3 length: 19 amino acids. The junction had 20 bases not matched to a gene; V was cut back by 4 bases and J by 5 bases. Germline V gene lookup returns CDR1 LGHDT and CDR2 YNNKEL (reference sequence). The CDR3 reads CASSRSSAPVAGAGETQYF. The CDR3 DNA is TGTGCCAGCAGCCGAAGCTCGGCCCCCGTAGCGGGGGCGGGGGAGACCCAGTACTTC.

The chain links TRBV6-6 to TRBJ1-2; 9 bases are a match to TRBD1. J was trimmed by 5 bases and V by 5 bases; bases with no gene match: 9. This CDR3 has 15 amino acids. Looked up from germline, CDR1 is MNHNY and CDR2 is SVGAGI (reference sequence). CDR3 nucleotide sequence: TGTGCCAGCAGTCCTCCGGGACAGGGTGGTTATGGCTACACCTTC. Translation: CASSPPGQGGYGYTF.

This clone has only a few counts. V and J are TRBV24-1 and TRBJ2-7; D perhaps matches TRBD1 (6 bases). This CDR3 spans 12 amino acids. Germline CDR1 reads KGHDR; CDR2 reads SFDVKD. Trimming stripped 3 bases from V and 10 bases from J, with 12 bases between. CDR3 region: CATSDSQGLQYF. CDR3 sequence (DNA): TGTGCCACCAGTGATAGCCAGGGGCTTCAGTACTTC.

The V gene is TRBV29-1, the J gene TRBJ2-1, with TRBD2 as a possible D gene (5 bases). Germline V CDR1 and CDR2: SQVTM, ANQGSEA. V was pared by 7 bases and J by 0 bases, with 10 bases between. This CDR3 contains 13 residues. CDR3 bases: TGCAGCGACCCGGGGAACTCCTACAATGAGCAGTTCTTC. Translation: CSDPGNSYNEQFF.

V gene TRBV6-1 combines with J gene TRBJ1-6, with a tentative D call TRBD1 (5 bases). CDR3 length: 20 amino acids. Trimming shortened V by 2 bases and J by 6 bases, and 26 bases separated the two germline ends. Germline assignment: CDR1 MNHNS and CDR2 SASEGT. The DNA for the CDR3 is TGTGCCAGCAGTGAATTCCGTCCCGGGACGGGATGGGTCGGTAATTCACCCCTCCACTTT. As protein: CASSEFRPGTGWVGNSPLHF.

V is TRBV12-3 or TRBV12-4 and J is TRBJ2-1, with TRBD2 matching over 12 bases. The CDR3 contains 13 residues. V was pared by 5 bases and J by 10 bases, with 3 bases of the junction left unmatched. CDR3 sequence reads: CASSPGTSGEQFF. The DNA for the CDR3 is TGTGCCAGCAGTCCAGGGACTAGCGGGGAGCAGTTCTTC.

The chain joins TRBV23-1 to TRBJ1-2, with 7 nucleotides matching TRBD1. TRBV23-1 is recorded as an ORF, its role being uncertain. The CDR3 has 11 amino acids. V lost 10 bases, J lost 5 bases, and 4 bases stayed unmatched. The CDR3 here is CAIQGRYGYTF. The CDR3 coding sequence is TGCGCCATACAGGGGAGGTATGGCTACACCTTC.

This chain uses TRBV7-9 with TRBJ1-2; no clear D gene. The V end lost 3 bases, the J end lost 4 bases, and 24 bases lay between the germline ends. Looked up from germline, CDR1 is SEHNR and CDR2 is FQNEAQ (reference sequence). CDR3 length equals 18 residues. CDR3 sequence: CASSFPTGGGPLAYGYTF. The CDR3, as DNA: TGTGCCAGCAGCTTTCCCACCGGCGGAGGGCCTTTAGCCTATGGCTACACCTTC.

There are a few counts of this clone. Distinct nucleotide sequences in the sample also encode this CDR3. This chain joins TRBV6-6 and TRBJ2-3, with D possibly called TRBD1 or TRBD2 (5 bases each). In germline, CDR1 is MNHNY, CDR2 SVGAGI (reference sequence). The CDR3 runs to 16 residues. The V and J ends lost 4 bases and 1 base respectively, with 15 bases between them. The CDR3 spells CASSSNPGTGTDTQYF. Written as DNA, the CDR3 is TGTGCCAGCAGTTCAAACCCGGGGACGGGCACAGATACGCAGTATTTT.

The chain employs TRBV29-1 and TRBJ2-7, with TRBD2 matching over 7 bases. The CDR3 has 12 residues. The V segment lost 1 base and the J segment 5 bases; nucleotides outside the gene matches: 2. CDR1 and CDR2 from the germline V gene are SQVTM and ANQGSEA. CDR3 DNA sequence: TGCAGCGTTGAAGTCGGGGGGAACGAGCAGTACTTC. Translation gives CSVEVGGNEQYF.